These T cell receptor beta chains were read from a single sample in a study of blood T cells in healthy people across ages. Via MiXCR, TCRdb re-called the 5' RACE reads, giving one row per CDR3 protein. The sample comprises some 700,000 distinct CDR3 sequences, about 40% of which are singletons, and around 20% rests with the top ten. The source material was blood. These TCRs come from a woman aged 55-70 years in good health. CDR3s include the opening cysteine and the closing phenylalanine or tryptophan. Fields, in order: J gene, CDR3 length, V gene, CDR3 protein.

j_call: TRBJ2-7
cdr3_length: 15
v_call: TRBV7-3
cdr3_aa: CASSRGSGASYEQYF

j_call: TRBJ2-5
cdr3_length: 14
v_call: TRBV11-2
cdr3_aa: CASSPTSVVEAQYF

j_call: TRBJ2-1
cdr3_length: 15
v_call: TRBV20-1
cdr3_aa: CSASPWTGFYNEQFF

j_call: TRBJ2-7
cdr3_length: 14
v_call: TRBV20-1
cdr3_aa: CSAYLPSGSDEQYF

j_call: TRBJ1-4
cdr3_length: 16
v_call: TRBV3-1
cdr3_aa: CASSPSRNRGYEKLFF

j_call: TRBJ1-2
cdr3_length: 14
v_call: TRBV20-1
cdr3_aa: CSASPYRGGNGYTF

j_call: TRBJ2-7
cdr3_length: 14
v_call: TRBV7-2
cdr3_aa: CASSSPPGGTEQYF

j_call: TRBJ2-2
cdr3_length: 14
v_call: TRBV12-3/TRBV12-4
cdr3_aa: CASSPEHSGGELFF

j_call: TRBJ2-7
cdr3_length: 15
v_call: TRBV7-6
cdr3_aa: CASSSAHGGHSEQYF

j_call: TRBJ1-5
cdr3_length: 14
v_call: TRBV20-1
cdr3_aa: CSASRLSNNQPQHF

j_call: -
cdr3_length: 14
v_call: TRBV7-8
cdr3_aa: CASNQGGSPYEQYF

j_call: TRBJ2-7
cdr3_length: 14
v_call: TRBV7-3
cdr3_aa: CASSRGDSSYEQYF

j_call: TRBJ1-3
cdr3_length: 15
v_call: TRBV28
cdr3_aa: CASKTGTGVGNTIYF

j_call: -
cdr3_length: 14
v_call: TRBV3-1
cdr3_aa: CASSQGRRAHEQYF

j_call: TRBJ2-3
cdr3_length: 16
v_call: TRBV5-1
cdr3_aa: CASSSRPSGGTDTQYF

j_call: TRBJ2-7
cdr3_length: 14
v_call: TRBV20-1
cdr3_aa: CSARAAYSSYEQYF

j_call: TRBJ2-1
cdr3_length: 19
v_call: TRBV4-3
cdr3_aa: CASSQDDQPGLAVHNEQFF

j_call: TRBJ2-1
cdr3_length: 19
v_call: TRBV7-9
cdr3_aa: CASSLALGVAGASYNEQFF

j_call: TRBJ2-1
cdr3_length: 15
v_call: TRBV5-1
cdr3_aa: CASRPTSGGTNEQFF

j_call: TRBJ1-1
cdr3_length: 15
v_call: TRBV13
cdr3_aa: CASGYPIQGLTEAFF

j_call: TRBJ1-5
cdr3_length: 16
v_call: TRBV3-1
cdr3_aa: CASSHSPVGGGQPQHF

j_call: TRBJ1-6
cdr3_length: 12
v_call: TRBV14
cdr3_aa: CASSQLASPLHF

j_call: TRBJ2-5
cdr3_length: 16
v_call: TRBV20-1
cdr3_aa: CSANGAGGHAQETQYF

j_call: TRBJ2-3
cdr3_length: 15
v_call: TRBV6-5
cdr3_aa: CASRPSGGTTDTQYF

j_call: TRBJ1-2
cdr3_length: 12
v_call: TRBV11-2
cdr3_aa: CASSHTGFGYTF

j_call: TRBJ2-3
cdr3_length: 17
v_call: TRBV5-5
cdr3_aa: CASSRGGLGASTDTQYF

j_call: TRBJ1-1
cdr3_length: 15
v_call: TRBV10-3
cdr3_aa: CAISSFGTGGTEAFF

j_call: TRBJ1-4
cdr3_length: 14
v_call: TRBV4-1
cdr3_aa: CASSQGLANEKLFF

j_call: TRBJ2-3
cdr3_length: 15
v_call: TRBV29-1
cdr3_aa: CSVERAGGPTDTQYF

j_call: -
cdr3_length: 16
v_call: TRBV6-2/TRBV6-3
cdr3_aa: CASTLKTGGPGETQYF

j_call: TRBJ2-7
cdr3_length: 13
v_call: TRBV12-3/TRBV12-4
cdr3_aa: CASSVLVTYEQYF

j_call: TRBJ2-5
cdr3_length: 16
v_call: TRBV7-2
cdr3_aa: CASSPGTRGPPETQYF

j_call: TRBJ1-1
cdr3_length: 14
v_call: TRBV27
cdr3_aa: CASSNGGWATEAFF

j_call: TRBJ2-7
cdr3_length: 17
v_call: TRBV6-2/TRBV6-3
cdr3_aa: CASSPGLAGSSDYEQYF

j_call: TRBJ2-3
cdr3_length: 16
v_call: TRBV7-2
cdr3_aa: CASSMGLAGKRDTQYF

j_call: TRBJ2-7
cdr3_length: 15
v_call: TRBV3-1
cdr3_aa: CASSQEGSAPYEQYF

j_call: TRBJ2-1
cdr3_length: 11
v_call: TRBV5-6
cdr3_aa: CASSKYNEQFF

j_call: -
cdr3_length: 18
v_call: TRBV7-3
cdr3_aa: CASSLTSVGGGSYNEQYF

j_call: TRBJ1-2
cdr3_length: 13
v_call: TRBV5-1
cdr3_aa: CASSVVQGYGYTF

j_call: TRBJ2-3
cdr3_length: 16
v_call: TRBV5-1
cdr3_aa: CASSLAASQGTDTQYF

j_call: TRBJ2-5
cdr3_length: 14
v_call: TRBV7-9
cdr3_aa: CASSTWTLDETQYF

j_call: TRBJ2-7
cdr3_length: 13
v_call: TRBV20-1
cdr3_aa: CSAKEGTYYEQYF

j_call: TRBJ2-5
cdr3_length: 16
v_call: TRBV24-1
cdr3_aa: CATSDAGQGFGNEQYF

j_call: TRBJ2-5
cdr3_length: 16
v_call: TRBV6-5
cdr3_aa: CASTLRGLAGPETQYF

j_call: TRBJ2-5
cdr3_length: 12
v_call: TRBV3-1
cdr3_aa: CASSQGGPPQYF

j_call: TRBJ1-5
cdr3_length: 14
v_call: TRBV6-6
cdr3_aa: CASSYGQSNQPQHF

j_call: TRBJ2-5
cdr3_length: 15
v_call: TRBV5-1
cdr3_aa: CASSLTGMWQETRYF

j_call: TRBJ2-7
cdr3_length: 16
v_call: TRBV7-2
cdr3_aa: CASSYPWGRDSYEQYF

j_call: TRBJ1-2
cdr3_length: 15
v_call: TRBV5-1
cdr3_aa: CASSLDTASPGGYTF

j_call: TRBJ2-5
cdr3_length: 12
v_call: TRBV12-5
cdr3_aa: CASVGYVSTQYF

j_call: TRBJ2-7
cdr3_length: 14
v_call: TRBV27
cdr3_aa: CASSLHRSSYEQYF

j_call: TRBJ1-5
cdr3_length: 18
v_call: TRBV5-1
cdr3_aa: CASSLSLGQGESNQPQHF

j_call: TRBJ2-1
cdr3_length: 16
v_call: TRBV28
cdr3_aa: CASSSPATSGPNEQFF

j_call: TRBJ1-1
cdr3_length: 16
v_call: TRBV7-9
cdr3_aa: CASSLTPTGANTEAFF

j_call: TRBJ1-2
cdr3_length: 14
v_call: TRBV10-3
cdr3_aa: CAISEPDSLYGYTF

j_call: TRBJ2-5
cdr3_length: 16
v_call: TRBV4-3
cdr3_aa: CASSQDPASGSSGQYF

j_call: TRBJ1-2
cdr3_length: 13
v_call: TRBV12-3/TRBV12-4
cdr3_aa: CASSQTGLYGYTF